The present T cell receptor (beta chain) was sequenced within a study of OX40 agonist ivuxolimab in advanced cancers. Study-level information: In this cohort, patients received ivuxolimab, an agonistic anti-OX40 (CD134) antibody. Study results and caveats: CD8+ T cells showed, on average, more clonal expansion than CD4+ cells.

This clone showed up just a few times. The antigen remains undetermined. Clones were read by immunoSEQ multiplex PCR, and TCRdb kept only the in-frame ones, dropping some. The sample contains some 97,000 clones, 75% to 95% of which appear only once. This CDR3 spans 14 amino acids. Germline loops: CDR1 SGHTA, CDR2 FQGNSA. Trimming cost V 5 bases and J 0 bases, with 11 bases left between them. The rearrangement uses TRBV7-2 and TRBJ2-7, with D perhaps matching TRBD2 (5 bases). The material sequenced was CD4+ or CD8+ T cells sorted from blood, taken in a trial of the OX40 agonist ivuxolimab. This TCR came from an adult with an advanced solid tumor such as melanoma, head and neck, liver or kidney cancer. CDR3 loop: CASSRTLLSYEQYF. CDR3 DNA: TGTGCCAGCAGCCGGACTCTTCTCTCCTACGAGCAGTACTTC.